A selection of T cell receptor beta chains follows, all from one sample in a study of blood T cell repertoires in COVID-19. Here immunoSEQ multiplex PCR was the method, and the copy in TCRdb shows in-frame clones only, minus some. The table shows 180,000 or so clones, with approximately 88% occurring only once. Sequenced sample: PBMCs or T cells enriched from blood (not recorded which). These receptors came from a woman aged 60-75 years who had recovered from COVID-19. Each CDR3 is given with its conserved first and last residue. D genes are given only for firm matches. Rows may omit the clone size; those that give it use once, few, many or a size class.

abundance | d_gene | j_gene | v_gene | CDR3nt | CDR3aa
- | TRBD1 | TRBJ2-3 | TRBV29-1 | TGCAGCCCCCGGACAGGGGATGGGTCAGATACGCAGTATTTT | CSPRTGDGSDTQYF
- | TRBD2 | TRBJ2-1 | TRBV7-7 | TGTGCCAGCAGCTTAGGTAGCGGGCCTACCTACAATGAGCAGTTCTTC | CASSLGSGPTYNEQFF
once | - | TRBJ1-5 | TRBV7-6 | TGTGCCAGCAGCTTAGCTTACGGGCCCCAGCATTTT | CASSLAYGPQHF
- | - | TRBJ2-3 | TRBV3-1/TRBV3-2 | TGTGCCAGCAGCCAAGGTGGAGCTGGGGATACGCAGTATTTT | CASSQGGAGDTQYF
- | TRBD1 | TRBJ2-1 | TRBV13 | TGTGCCAGCACCCCACCGGGACAGGGTCCCTACAATGAGCAGTTCTTC | CASTPPGQGPYNEQFF
once | - | TRBJ2-3 | TRBV28 | TGTGCCAGCAGTTTAACGTGGCTTCCGGATACGCAGTATTTT | CASSLTWLPDTQYF
- | TRBD1 | TRBJ2-2 | TRBV5-1 | TGCGCCAGCAGCACTCAGGGGGCAAGCACCGGGGAGCTGTTTTTT | CASSTQGASTGELFF
- | TRBD2 | TRBJ2-1 | TRBV6-1 | TGTGCCAGCAGTGAAGCGATTTTGACGCGGGGGGGTTACAATGAGCAGTTCTTC | CASSEAILTRGGYNEQFF
- | TRBD2 | TRBJ2-7 | TRBV15 | TGTGCCTCAGCTAGCGGCTACACCTACGAGCAGTACTTC | CASASGYTYEQYF
- | TRBD1 | TRBJ1-2 | TRBV6-1 | TGTGCCAGCAGTGAACCAATGACAGGGACAGAAGGCTACACCTTC | CASSEPMTGTEGYTF
- | - | TRBJ2-7 | TRBV28 | TGTGCCAGCAGCCCTCTGGGGGGTGAAGAACCCTACGAGCAGTACTTC | CASSPLGGEEPYEQYF
- | - | TRBJ1-5 | TRBV28 | TGTGCCAGCAGTTTAGATATGGCACAGCCCCAGCATTTT | CASSLDMAQPQHF
- | TRBD2 | TRBJ2-5 | TRBV11-2 | TGTGCCAGCAGCTTAGGAGGACTAGCGGGAGCTATTGAGACCCAGTACTTC | CASSLGGLAGAIETQYF
- | TRBD2 | TRBJ2-3 | TRBV5-1 | TGCGCCAGCAGCATGCTAGCGGGGCGCACAGATACGCAGTATTTT | CASSMLAGRTDTQYF
- | - | TRBJ1-5 | TRBV18 | TGTGCCAGCTCACCGGGGGCCCAAAGCAATCAGCCCCAGCATTTT | CASSPGAQSNQPQHF
- | - | TRBJ2-1 | TRBV5-1 | TGCGCCAGCAGCTTGGGGGGGCTCTCTGCGGGAGTGAGTGATGAGCAGTTCTTC | CASSLGGLSAGVSDEQFF
- | - | TRBJ1-1 | TRBV19 | TGTGCCAGTAGTCCTCGTCAGCTTGGAGCTGAAGCTTTCTTT | CASSPRQLGAEAFF
- | TRBD2 | TRBJ2-5 | TRBV5-4 | TGTGCCAGCAGCATCGGGACTAGCGCACAAGAGACCCAGTACTTC | CASSIGTSAQETQYF
- | TRBD1 | TRBJ2-5 | TRBV5-4 | TGTGCCAGCAGCTTGGAGGCGGGCAGGGGGCCAGGATTCGGGACCCAGTACTTC | CASSLEAGRGPGFGTQYF
- | TRBD1 | TRBJ2-5 | TRBV5-1 | TGCGCCAGCAGCTGGACAGGGGTAAACCAAGAGACCCAGTACTTC | CASSWTGVNQETQYF
- | - | TRBJ1-5 | TRBV18 | TGTGCCAGCTCACCACCGGGGCTTCAGCCCCAGCATTTT | CASSPPGLQPQHF
few | - | TRBJ1-5 | TRBV5-3 | TGTGCCAGAAGCTTTATTAACCAGGACAATCAGCCCCAGCATTTT | CARSFINQDNQPQHF
once | TRBD2 | TRBJ2-5 | TRBV2 | TGTGCCAGCAGGAGTAGCGGGGGGGCCATAGAGACCCAGTACTTC | CASRSSGGAIETQYF
few | TRBD2 | TRBJ2-1 | TRBV10-1 | TGCGCCAGCAGTGAGTCTGTAGGACTAGGGAGCTCCTACAATGAGCAGTTCTTC | CASSESVGLGSSYNEQFF